This is a list of T cell receptor beta chains from one sample in a study of response to subunit inactivated influenza vaccine. TCRdb re-derived calls from the RT-PCR reads in MiXCR, one entry per CDR3 protein. There are roughly 540,000 distinct CDR3 sequences in the sample; under 30% occur only once, and 2.5% to 3.5% lies in the top ten. The sample was also linked to a second study, of T cells expressing NK-cell markers.

This sample comprised CD4+ T cells sorted from PBMCs, obtained roughly 12 days after vaccination. The receptors here all came from a man aged 45-65 years who received an inactivated influenza vaccine. Each CDR3 is given with its conserved first and last residue. A D gene is named only where the DNA matches it firmly. Where a row states a size, it is once, few, many or the class of an expanded clone; other rows omit it.

D: NA; V: TRBV29-1; J: TRBJ2-5; size: NA; DNA: TGCAGCGTTGTCGGCGGGGCCTTTCAAGAGACCCAGTACTTC; CDR3: CSVVGGAFQETQYF
D: TRBD1; V: TRBV11-2; J: TRBJ2-1; size: NA; DNA: TGTGCCAGCAGCTCGGGACAGGCCTCCTACAATGAGCAGTTCTTC; CDR3: CASSSGQASYNEQFF
D: TRBD2; V: TRBV2; J: TRBJ2-7; size: NA; DNA: TGTGCCAGCAGTGGCCTCGGAAGCGGGAGTCACGAGCAGTACTTC; CDR3: CASSGLGSGSHEQYF
D: NA; V: TRBV29-1; J: TRBJ2-3; size: NA; DNA: TGCAGCGTTGGCTCCAGGGGGGCGGGGATCGCAGATACGCAGTATTTT; CDR3: CSVGSRGAGIADTQYF
D: TRBD1; V: TRBV19; J: TRBJ2-7; size: few; DNA: TGTGCCAGTAGTGTCGACAGGGGCCACGAGCAGTACTTC; CDR3: CASSVDRGHEQYF
D: NA; V: TRBV4-3; J: TRBJ2-5; size: few; DNA: TGCGCCAGCAGCCAAGAAGGGCACGGGGAGACCCAGTACTTC; CDR3: CASSQEGHGETQYF
D: TRBD1; V: TRBV5-1; J: TRBJ2-7; size: NA; DNA: TGCGCCAGCAGTCACAGACAGGGTAGCTTGGGAGAGCAGTACTTC; CDR3: CASSHRQGSLGEQYF
D: NA; V: TRBV9; J: TRBJ1-2; size: NA; DNA: TGTGCCAGCAGCTCTCTCGGACCCAACTATGGCTACACCTTC; CDR3: CASSSLGPNYGYTF
D: NA; V: TRBV12-3/TRBV12-4; J: TRBJ1-1; size: NA; DNA: TGTGCCAGCAGTGCACAGGAGGTCACTGAAGCTTTCTTT; CDR3: CASSAQEVTEAFF
D: TRBD2; V: TRBV14; J: TRBJ2-3; size: few; DNA: TGTGCCAGCAGACGTAGCGGGATTAGCACAGATACGCAGTATTTT; CDR3: CASRRSGISTDTQYF
D: NA; V: TRBV5-1; J: TRBJ2-7; size: many; DNA: TGCGCCAGCAGCGGGACTTACGAGCAGTACTTC; CDR3: CASSGTYEQYF
D: TRBD2; V: TRBV10-3; J: TRBJ2-2; size: few; DNA: TGTGCCGTCCCAAGGGGACTAGCGCCGAACACCGGGGAGCTGTTTTTT; CDR3: CAVPRGLAPNTGELFF
D: NA; V: TRBV7-9; J: TRBJ1-3; size: NA; DNA: TGTGCCAGCAGCTTATACAGAGATAACACCATATATTTT; CDR3: CASSLYRDNTIYF
D: NA; V: TRBV6-2/TRBV6-3; J: TRBJ2-5; size: many; DNA: TGTGCCAGCACGGATCTGGGTACCCAGTACTTC; CDR3: CASTDLGTQYF
D: TRBD2; V: TRBV20-1; J: TRBJ2-1; size: NA; DNA: TGCAGTGCTTGGACTAGCGGACGGCAGTTCTTC; CDR3: CSAWTSGRQFF
D: NA; V: TRBV5-4; J: TRBJ1-6; size: few; DNA: TGTGCCAGCAGACTGGATAGCTCCTATAATTCACCCCTCCACTTT; CDR3: CASRLDSSYNSPLHF
D: TRBD1; V: TRBV6-1; J: TRBJ2-1; size: few; DNA: TGTGCCAGCGCCCGGGACAGGGCCGTTGGTGAGCAGTTCTTC; CDR3: CASARDRAVGEQFF
D: TRBD2; V: TRBV3-1; J: TRBJ2-1; size: NA; DNA: TGTGCCAGCAGCCAAGTGAGCGGGGGGGGGCAGTTCTTC; CDR3: CASSQVSGGGQFF
D: NA; V: TRBV7-9; J: TRBJ2-1; size: few; DNA: TGTGCCAGCAGCTCTACTCCACGGGACGGGAACTACAATGAGCAGTTCTTC; CDR3: CASSSTPRDGNYNEQFF
D: NA; V: TRBV6-1; J: TRBJ1-6; size: few; DNA: TGTGCCAGCAGATCAGAGGGCAGCTCCTATAATTCACCCCTCCACTTT; CDR3: CASRSEGSSYNSPLHF
D: NA; V: TRBV7-3; J: TRBJ2-2; size: NA; DNA: TGTGCCAGCAGTAATTCGGGGGCATTCACCGGGGAGCTGTTTTTT; CDR3: CASSNSGAFTGELFF
D: NA; V: TRBV6-2/TRBV6-3; J: TRBJ1-1; size: NA; DNA: TGTGCCAGCGGACACCTCATGAACACTGAAGCTTTCTTT; CDR3: CASGHLMNTEAFF
D: NA; V: TRBV2; J: TRBJ2-4; size: NA; DNA: TGTGCCAGCACCCTCGGGAAAGCCAAAAACATTCAGTACTTC; CDR3: CASTLGKAKNIQYF
D: NA; V: TRBV9; J: TRBJ2-5; size: NA; DNA: TGTGCCAGCAGCGTAGGTGCAGAGACCCAGTACTTC; CDR3: CASSVGAETQYF
D: NA; V: TRBV7-2; J: TRBJ2-2; size: NA; DNA: TGTGCCAGCACCCTGCTGGGCAAGAATACCGGGGAGCTGTTTTTT; CDR3: CASTLLGKNTGELFF
D: NA; V: TRBV2; J: TRBJ1-5; size: NA; DNA: TGTGCCAGCAGTGAAGATTGGGGGAATCAGCCCCAGCATTTT; CDR3: CASSEDWGNQPQHF
D: NA; V: TRBV7-2; J: TRBJ2-3; size: NA; DNA: TGTGCCAGCAGCTTAAGTCTAGATACGCAGTATTTT; CDR3: CASSLSLDTQYF
D: NA; V: TRBV6-1; J: TRBJ1-6; size: NA; DNA: TGTGCCAGCAGTGAGGGGCACAATTCACCCCTCCACTTT; CDR3: CASSEGHNSPLHF
D: NA; V: TRBV6-1; J: TRBJ1-6; size: NA; DNA: TGTGCCAGCACCTACGGGTGGGGGAATTCACCCCTCCACTTT; CDR3: CASTYGWGNSPLHF
D: NA; V: TRBV29-1; J: TRBJ2-1; size: many; DNA: TGCAGCGTTGATGGCGGAACGACTACCAATGAGCAGTTCTTC; CDR3: CSVDGGTTTNEQFF
D: NA; V: TRBV5-1; J: TRBJ2-3; size: many; DNA: TGCGCCAGCAGCTTAGGTATCAAGAATACGCAGTATTTT; CDR3: CASSLGIKNTQYF
D: NA; V: TRBV5-1; J: TRBJ2-1; size: few; DNA: TGCGCCAGCAGCTTGGACAGGGCAGAGCAGTTCTTC; CDR3: CASSLDRAEQFF
D: NA; V: TRBV4-1; J: TRBJ1-1; size: few; DNA: TGCGCCAGCAGCCAATGGAATAGTTTAGAGTTAGGGGAAGCTTTCTTT; CDR3: CASSQWNSLELGEAFF
D: NA; V: TRBV11-2; J: TRBJ2-7; size: few; DNA: TGTGCCAGCAGCTTACCTAGAGGGGGAGTTAGACGCGAGCAGTACTTC; CDR3: CASSLPRGGVRREQYF
D: TRBD2; V: TRBV29-1; J: TRBJ2-7; size: NA; DNA: TGCAGCGTGAGCACTAGCGGCTACGAGCAGTACTTC; CDR3: CSVSTSGYEQYF
D: NA; V: TRBV6-1; J: TRBJ2-2; size: NA; DNA: TGTGCCAGCAGTCCACTTACCACCGGGGAGCTGTTTTTT; CDR3: CASSPLTTGELFF
D: NA; V: TRBV4-1; J: TRBJ2-3; size: NA; DNA: TGCGCCAGCAGCCAAGCCCCCCGCCTGTCAGATACGCAGTATTTT; CDR3: CASSQAPRLSDTQYF
D: NA; V: TRBV10-2; J: TRBJ1-1; size: few; DNA: TGCGCCAGCAGAGGACCTACCACAAACACTGAAGCTTTCTTT; CDR3: CASRGPTTNTEAFF
D: TRBD2; V: TRBV5-1; J: TRBJ2-1; size: NA; DNA: TGCGCCAGCAGGTCAGCTAGCGGGGTTGTTTACAATGAGCAGTTCTTC; CDR3: CASRSASGVVYNEQFF
D: TRBD2; V: TRBV28; J: TRBJ2-3; size: few; DNA: TGTGCCAGTCGCGGGGGGGCATTCAGGACAGATACGCAGTATTTT; CDR3: CASRGGAFRTDTQYF
D: NA; V: TRBV12-3/TRBV12-4; J: TRBJ2-2; size: few; DNA: TGTGCCAGCAGTCGGGTAACCAGGAACACCGGGGAGCTGTTTTTT; CDR3: CASSRVTRNTGELFF
D: NA; V: TRBV7-9; J: TRBJ2-1; size: many; DNA: TGTGCCAGCAGTAAACTCCCCCACAATGAGCAGTTCTTC; CDR3: CASSKLPHNEQFF
D: NA; V: TRBV3-1; J: TRBJ2-5; size: NA; DNA: TGTGCCAGCAGCCAAGTAGCTAGCCTCCAAGAGACCCAGTACTTC; CDR3: CASSQVASLQETQYF